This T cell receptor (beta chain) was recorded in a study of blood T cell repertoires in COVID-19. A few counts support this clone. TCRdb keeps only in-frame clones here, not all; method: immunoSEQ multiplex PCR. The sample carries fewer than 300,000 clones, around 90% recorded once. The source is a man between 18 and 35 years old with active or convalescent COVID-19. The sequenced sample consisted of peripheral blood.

Here the CDR3 reads CASSYVQRAEAFF. CDR3 DNA sequence: TGTGCCAGCAGTTACGTCCAGAGGGCTGAAGCTTTCTTT. The chain couples TRBV6-5 to TRBJ1-1; no reliable D call. The length of the CDR3 is 13 residues. V was pared by 2 bases and J by 6 bases, with 10 bases between. The germline V gene has CDR1 MNHEY and CDR2 SVGAGI.